The sequence of this T cell receptor (beta chain) was determined in a study of CD8+ T cells in alopecia areata. Study-wide points: Researchers say the link of baseline CD8+ expansion to response remains uncertain, with one nonresponder.

This clone has just a few counts. As yet, its antigen is unknown. Extraction of RNA preceded its reverse transcription into cDNA, which served as the sequencing template. Sequencing was performed with immunoSEQ multiplex PCR; in TCRdb, only in-frame clones are kept and a portion is missing. The sample records under 350,000 clones, about three fifths being singletons. Treatment specified: oral pan-JAK inhibitor, 5-10 mg twice daily. The CDR3 extends over 19 amino acids. V was trimmed by 2 bases and J by 5 bases, leaving 22 bases between them. Germline CDR1 and CDR2: SGHDN and FVKESK. This receptor was taken from a human donor with alopecia areata. The source was CD4+ T cells sorted from blood, collected at week 24, from a patient treated with tofacitinib. The chain carries TRBV14 and TRBJ2-6, with D tentatively TRBD1 or TRBD2 (5 bases each). The CDR3 region is CASSQWPGRGVVRANVLTF. DNA for the CDR3: TGTGCCAGCAGCCAATGGCCGGGACGAGGGGTCGTTCGGGCCAACGTCCTGACTTTC.